This section outlines one TCR beta chain sequence together with its context. Antigen: not known. This entry belongs to a study of T cells after yellow fever vaccination. Study outcomes and limitations: Clones from primary vaccination mostly reappeared after the booster (over 95% CD4, approximately 86% CD8).

TCRdb recomputed calls from the 5' RACE reads with MiXCR, one row per CDR3 protein. The sample contains 250,000 to 400,000 distinct CDR3 sequences, roughly 4% of which appear only once. Germline V CDR1 and CDR2: LGHNA, YNFKEQ. The CDR3 totals 16 residues. The V and J ends lost 1 base and 3 bases, in that order; junction bases with no gene match: 8. The chain carries TRBV4-2 and TRBJ1-2, with 7 bases lining up with TRBD1. The sequence derives from a man aged 18 to 30 who received the YFV17D yellow fever vaccine. Sequencing was performed on PBMCs, taken 5 days after the yellow fever booster vaccination. The CDR3 sequence: CASSQAWMQGDYGYTF. For the CDR3, the DNA is TGTGCCAGCAGCCAAGCTTGGATGCAGGGGGACTATGGCTACACCTTC.